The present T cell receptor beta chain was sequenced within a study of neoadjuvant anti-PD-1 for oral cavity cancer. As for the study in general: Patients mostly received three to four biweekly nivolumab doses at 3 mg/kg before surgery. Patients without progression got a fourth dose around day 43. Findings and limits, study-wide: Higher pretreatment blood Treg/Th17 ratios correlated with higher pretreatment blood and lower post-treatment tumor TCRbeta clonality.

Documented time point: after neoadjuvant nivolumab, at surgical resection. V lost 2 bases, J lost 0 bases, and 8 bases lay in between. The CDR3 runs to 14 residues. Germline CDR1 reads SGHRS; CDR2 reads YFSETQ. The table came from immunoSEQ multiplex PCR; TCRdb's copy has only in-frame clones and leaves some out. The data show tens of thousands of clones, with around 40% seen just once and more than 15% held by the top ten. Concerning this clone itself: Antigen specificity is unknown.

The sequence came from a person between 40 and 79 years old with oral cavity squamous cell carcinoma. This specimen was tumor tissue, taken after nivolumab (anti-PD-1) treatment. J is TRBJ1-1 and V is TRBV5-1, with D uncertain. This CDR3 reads CASSLTGMNTEAFF. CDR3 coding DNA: TGCGCCAGCAGCTTAACGGGAATGAACACTGAAGCTTTCTTT.